These 9 T cell receptor beta chains originate from one sample sequenced in a study of T-cell reconstitution after alpha-beta-depleted transplantation in children. A TCRbeta library incorporating unique molecular identifiers was prepared. From the PCR reads, TCRdb called clonotypes with MiXCR, one entry per CDR3 protein. Here the sample spans fewer than 250,000 distinct CDR3 sequences, under 20% being singletons. The source material was PBMCs, mostly from graft donor cells, sampled 360 days after TCRalphabeta/CD19-depleted stem cell transplant. All receptors come from a male patient between 2 and 10 years old who had a stem cell transplant for acute lymphoblastic leukemia, so the T cells may come from the graft donor.

This clonotype was seen more than once but under ten times. CDR3 nucleotides: TGTGCCAGCAGCTTATACTCCGGTTTTCAGCCCCAGCATTTT. Its translation: CASSLYSGFQPQHF. This chain connects TRBV7-7 to TRBJ1-5; D remains unclear. Germline-derived CDR1 and CDR2 are SSHAT and FNYEAQ (reference sequence). V dropped 2 bases and J dropped 6 bases, with 11 bases sitting between them. CDR3 size: 14 residues.

This clonotype was seen a handful of times. This sequence joins TRBV4-2 and TRBJ2-5; D is unclear. Trimming removed 1 base at V and 2 bases at J, with 8 bases between. The CDR3 is 14 residues long. Germline V gives CDR1 LGHNA, CDR2 YNFKEQ. This CDR3 reads CASSQVGAQETQYF. In DNA, the CDR3 is TGTGCCAGCAGCCAAGTGGGTGCGCAAGAGACCCAGTACTTC.

A single count supports this clonotype. The CDR3 carries no conserved terminal phenylalanine or tryptophan, so it likely arises from a read error. The J gene is TRBJ1-2, the V gene TRBV7-8, with unresolved D. V was pared by 5 bases and J by 7 bases, with 11 bases between. Per germline, CDR1 SGHVS and CDR2 FQNEAQ. CDR3 length: 12 residues. The CDR3 coding sequence is TGTGCCAGCAGCCCTCGGCACAGTGGCTACACCTAC. Its protein is CASSPRHSGYTY.

This chain uses TRBV2 with TRBJ1-2; D is undetermined. Germline assignment: CDR1 SNHLY and CDR2 FYNNEI. The CDR3 loop spans 15 amino acids. Trimming pared 0 bases from V and 3 bases from J, leaving 11 bases between. The CDR3 bases are TGTGCCAGCAGTGAAGCTTCCCAGATCTACTATGGCTACACCTTC. It encodes CASSEASQIYYGYTF.

V is TRBV11-1 and J is TRBJ1-2, with D possibly matching TRBD1 (5 bases). V lost 5 bases, J lost 5 bases, and 15 bases lay in between. The CDR3 consists of 14 residues. Looked up from germline, CDR1 is SGHAT and CDR2 is FQDESV (reference sequence). The CDR3 nucleotides are TGTGCCAGCAGCCCGGGATCAGAGGGGTATGGCTACACCTTC. Its protein is CASSPGSEGYGYTF. The full variable domain, rest sourced from reference TRBV11-1 and TRBJ1-2, is EAEVAQSPRYKITEKSQAVAFWCDPISGHATLYWYRQILGQGPELLVQFQDESVVDDSQLPKDRFSAERLKGVDSTLKIQPAELGDSAMYLCASSPGSEGYGYTFGSGTRLTVV.

This clonotype was found a few times. This chain uses TRBV5-6 with TRBJ2-3, with D unclear. The germline gives CDR1 SGHDT, CDR2 YYEEEE. V was cut by 0 bases and J by 2 bases, with 10 bases left in between. The CDR3 covers 15 residues. The CDR3 protein is CASSLDPGPTDTQYF. The CDR3 DNA reads TGTGCCAGCAGCTTGGATCCGGGCCCCACAGATACGCAGTATTTT.

The rearrangement joins TRBV5-8 to TRBJ2-2; D unresolved. Trimming removed 4 bases at V and 13 bases at J, with 14 bases between. The CDR3 has 12 amino acids. Germline V gene data show CDR1 as SGHTS and CDR2 as YDEGEE. The CDR3 here is CASSPDRARLFF. The CDR3 nucleotides read TGTGCCAGCAGCCCGGATCGGGCCAGGCTGTTTTTT.

The chain is built from TRBV5-4 and TRBJ2-1, with 8 bases that match TRBD1. This CDR3 has 14 residues. Germline V gives CDR1 SGHNT, CDR2 YYREEE (reference sequence). Unmatched junction bases numbered 13, after V lost 10 bases and J lost 7 bases. The CDR3 DNA reads TGTGCCTCTAGGGTCACAGGGGGTAGGAATGAGCAGTTCTTC. Translating it yields CASRVTGGRNEQFF. The complete variable domain, with remaining parts taken from reference TRBV5-4 and TRBJ2-1, reads ETGVTQSPTHLIKTRGQQVTLRCSSQSGHNTVSWYQQALGQGPQFIFQYYREEENGRGNFPPRFSGLQFPNYSSELNVNALELDDSALYLCASRVTGGRNEQFFGPGTRLTVL.

The rearrangement joins TRBV7-8 to TRBJ1-1, with D possibly TRBD1 on 6 matching bases. The V end was cut by 5 bases, the J end by 2 bases, with 9 bases between. Germline V gene data show CDR1 as SGHVS and CDR2 as FQNEAQ. The CDR3 totals 13 residues. CDR3 nucleotides: TGTGCCAGCAGCCCCGGGACAAACACTGAAGCTTTCTTT. It specifies CASSPGTNTEAFF.